The 31 T cell receptor beta chains below were found in one sample sequenced in a study of blood T cell repertoires in COVID-19. Data came from immunoSEQ multiplex PCR; TCRdb stores just in-frame clones and leaves some out. The sample comprises fewer than 130,000 clones, 85% to 90% of which are singletons, and less than 3.5% rests with the top ten. Sequenced: peripheral blood. The source is a woman between 45 and 65 years old with acute or convalescent COVID-19.

This clone was counted only a few times. The gene calls are TRBV6-2 or TRBV6-3 and TRBJ2-3, with 8 bases fitting TRBD1. V dropped 2 bases and J dropped 0; count of bases not matched to a gene: 1. This CDR3 contains 15 residues. Germline CDR1 reads MNHEY; CDR2 reads SVGEGT. The CDR3 sequence: CASSYRDRSTDTQYF. In nucleotides, the CDR3 is TGTGCCAGCAGTTACCGGGACAGGAGCACAGATACGCAGTATTTT.

This chain connects TRBV7-2 to TRBJ2-7; 12 bases are shared with TRBD2. This CDR3 is 16 amino acids long. Per germline, CDR1 SGHTA and CDR2 FQGNSA. V shed 1 base, J shed 5 bases, and the junction held 6 bases outside the gene matches. The CDR3 nucleotides read TGTGCCAGCAGCTTAGGCCCGGGACTAGCGGGCCACGAGCAGTACTTC. As protein: CASSLGPGLAGHEQYF.

This clone was recorded once. This chain joins TRBV15 and TRBJ2-1, with D hard to call. The length of the CDR3 is 15 residues. The V gene's germline CDR1 is LNHNV and CDR2 YYDKDF (reference sequence). V lost 0 bases, J lost 0 bases, and 6 bases lay in between. CDR3 DNA: TGTGCCACCAGCAGAGAAGGCGGCTCCTACAATGAGCAGTTCTTC. This encodes CATSREGGSYNEQFF.

This sequence joins TRBV6-6 and TRBJ2-2; 8 nucleotides match TRBD2. The CDR3 totals 15 residues. The ends lost 5 bases at V and 0 bases at J; junction bases unmatched: 2. Germline CDR1 is MNHNY and CDR2 is SVGAGI (reference sequence). The CDR3 bases are TGTGCCAGCAGTCTAGCGGGTTCGAACACCGGGGAGCTGTTTTTT. Its protein is CASSLAGSNTGELFF.

The CDR3 region has the DNA TGTGCCAGCAGCTTTGATGGGACAGGAGAAAAACTGTTTTTT. It specifies CASSFDGTGEKLFF. The chain joins TRBV5-4 to TRBJ1-4; TRBD1 aligns across 8 bases. The ends lost 2 bases at V and 8 bases at J; junction bases unmatched: 5. CDR3 size: 14 residues. Germline-derived CDR1 and CDR2 are SGHNT and YYREEE (reference sequence).

The chain couples TRBV12-3 or TRBV12-4 to TRBJ1-5; D is ambiguous. V dropped 5 bases and J dropped 7 bases, with 9 bases sitting between them. This CDR3 is built from 12 residues. CDR3 sequence: CASSIHSQPQHF. The CDR3 DNA is TGTGCCAGCAGTATACATAGCCAGCCCCAGCATTTT.

The V gene is TRBV5-4, the J gene TRBJ1-2, with D tentatively TRBD1 (6 bases). Germline loops: CDR1 SGHNT, CDR2 YYREEE (reference sequence). V was cut by 3 bases and J by 6 bases, with 18 bases left in between. The CDR3 length is 15 residues. The CDR3 spells CASSSGDTSGHGYTF. DNA for the CDR3: TGTGCCAGCAGCTCCGGGGACACTTCGGGGCATGGCTACACCTTC.

V is TRBV3-1 (or the pseudogene TRBV3-2) and J is TRBJ2-7; 8 positions agree with TRBD1. The germline gives CDR1 LGHDT, CDR2 YNNKEL (reference sequence). With V trimmed by 0 bases and J by 1 base, 11 bases remained unmatched. The CDR3 has 18 residues. The CDR3 nucleotides read TGTGCCAGCAGCCAAGATCTTCCCGGACAGGGATGGTCCTACGAGCAGTACTTC. This sequence encodes CASSQDLPGQGWSYEQYF.

This clone is a singleton in its sample. This chain uses TRBV9 with TRBJ1-2; a possible D gene is TRBD1 (6 bases). Germline V gene sequence: CDR1 SGDLS, CDR2 YYNGEE. The CDR3 extends over 14 amino acids. The V end was cut by 6 bases, the J end by 6 bases, with 18 bases between. CDR3 DNA sequence: TGTGCCAGCACCTCCAAACAGGGTTTAAATGGCTACACCTTC. It yields the protein CASTSKQGLNGYTF.

The gene calls are TRBV11-2 and TRBJ2-7; maybe TRBD1 (5 bases). Germline values: CDR1 SGHAT, CDR2 FQNNGV. The CDR3 has 13 residues. The V and J ends lost 5 bases and 7 bases respectively, with 15 bases between them. This CDR3 reads CASSPRALPEQYF. In DNA, the CDR3 is TGTGCCAGCAGCCCCAGGGCACTCCCTGAGCAGTACTTC.

The rearrangement uses TRBV5-1 and TRBJ2-3; 7 nucleotides line up with TRBD1. Germline loops: CDR1 SGHRS, CDR2 YFSETQ. The CDR3 extends over 16 amino acids. V was clipped by 5 bases and J by 3 bases; unmatched bases: 12. CDR3 nucleotide sequence: TGCGCCAGCAGTTCATCTTACAGGGGTGGAACAGATACGCAGTATTTT. This gives the protein CASSSSYRGGTDTQYF.

The gene calls are TRBV5-1 and TRBJ2-7; no definite D call. The length of the CDR3 is 12 residues. Per the germline V gene, CDR1 is SGHRS and CDR2 is YFSETQ. The V end lost 4 bases, the J end lost 4 bases, and 9 bases lay between the germline ends. In nucleotides, the CDR3 is TGCGCCAGCAGCCTACAGAGATACGAGCAGTACTTC. Protein: CASSLQRYEQYF. Looking up the rest from reference TRBV5-1 and TRBJ2-7 gives the full variable domain: KAGVTQTPRYLIKTRGQQVTLSCSPISGHRSVSWYQQTPGQGLQFLFEYFSETQRNKGNFPGRFSGRQFSNSRSEMNVSTLELGDSALYLCASSLQRYEQYFGPGTRLTVT.

The genes are TRBV29-1 and TRBJ1-5; 10 bases line up with TRBD1. The CDR3 extends over 14 amino acids. V dropped 5 bases and J dropped 3; count of bases not matched to a gene: 4. Germline CDR1 SQVTM, CDR2 ANQGSEA. CDR3 protein: CSVSTGGYNQPQHF. The CDR3 DNA reads as TGCAGCGTTTCGACAGGGGGCTACAATCAGCCCCAGCATTTT.

V is TRBV28 and J is TRBJ2-7, with 9 bases aligning to TRBD1. This CDR3 is built from 16 residues. J lost 3 bases, V lost 6 bases, and 12 bases had no gene match. Germline loops: CDR1 MDHEN, CDR2 SYDVKM. The chain's CDR3 is CASSSIGTGRDYEQYF. The DNA of the CDR3 is TGTGCCAGCAGCTCAATTGGGACAGGGAGGGACTACGAGCAGTACTTC.

The CDR3: CASRGQGAYTEAFF. In DNA, the CDR3 is TGTGCCAGCAGGGGACAGGGGGCTTACACTGAAGCTTTCTTT. This chain uses TRBV11-1 with TRBJ1-1, with 12 bases lining up with TRBD1. Germline lookup yields CDR1 SGHAT and CDR2 FQDESV (reference sequence). V was pared by 6 bases and J by 3 bases, with 2 bases of the junction left unmatched. CDR3 length: 14 amino acids. Supplemented by reference TRBV11-1 and TRBJ1-1, the full variable domain reads EAEVAQSPRYKITEKSQAVAFWCDPISGHATLYWYRQILGQGPELLVQFQDESVVDDSQLPKDRFSAERLKGVDSTLKIQPAELGDSAMYLCASRGQGAYTEAFFGQGTRLTVV.

This chain connects TRBV2 to TRBJ2-7; possible D gene TRBD2, 7 bases. V was pared by 5 bases and J by 5 bases, with 16 bases between. Germline CDR1 is SNHLY and CDR2 is FYNNEI. The length of the CDR3 is 14 residues. CDR3 in amino acids: CASSRRGLLHEQYF. In DNA, the CDR3 is TGTGCCAGCAGTAGGCGGGGGCTTTTACACGAGCAGTACTTC.

CDR3 nucleotides: TGTGCCAGCAGCCCACTAGCGGGAGCAGTAAATGAGCAGTTCTTC. It translates to CASSPLAGAVNEQFF. The chain joins TRBV7-2 to TRBJ2-1; 11 bases are shared with TRBD2. This CDR3 comprises 15 residues. V shed 5 bases and J 7 bases; nucleotides not matched to a gene: 7. CDR1 is SGHTA, CDR2 FQGNSA, per germline. Variable domain in full (rest from reference TRBV7-2 and TRBJ2-1): GAGVSQSPSNKVTEKGKDVELRCDPISGHTALYWYRQSLGQGLEFLIYFQGNSAPDKSGLPSDRFSAERTGGSVSTLTIQRTQQEDSAVYLCASSPLAGAVNEQFFGPGTRLTVL.

A remark on this clone: Distinct nucleotide sequences in the sample also encode this CDR3. This chain's CDR3 is CASSGTSGTRDTQYF. The DNA for the CDR3 is TGTGCCAGCAGCGGGACTAGCGGGACCCGGGATACGCAGTATTTT. V gene TRBV2 combines with J gene TRBJ2-3; 13 bases match TRBD2. This CDR3 contains 15 residues. Germline CDR1 and CDR2: SNHLY and FYNNEI. V shed 6 bases, J shed 6 bases, and the junction held 6 bases outside the gene matches.

The genes are TRBV7-6 and TRBJ2-1; D unclear. The germline CDR1 and CDR2 sequences are SGHVS and FNYEAQ. Trimming pared 1 base from V and 7 bases from J, leaving 8 bases between. The CDR3 extends over 13 amino acids. CDR3 sequence (DNA): TGTGCCAGCAGCTTAGTAACGGTAAATGAGCAGTTCTTC. Encoded protein: CASSLVTVNEQFF.

V is TRBV5-1 and J is TRBJ2-3, with 8 bases matching TRBD2. Trimming took 2 bases from V and 6 from J; bases not matched to a gene: 14. The CDR3 contains 17 residues. CDR1 SGHRS and CDR2 YFSETQ come from the germline V gene. The CDR3: CASSLRWREARGDTQYF. As DNA, the CDR3 is TGCGCCAGCAGCTTAAGGTGGCGGGAGGCCCGAGGCGATACGCAGTATTTT.

The chain recombines TRBV27 with TRBJ1-2; 8 nucleotides match TRBD1. Germline V gene sequence: CDR1 MNHEY, CDR2 SMNVEV (reference sequence). J was trimmed by 8 bases and V by 3 bases; bases with no gene match: 17. This CDR3 has 17 residues. The CDR3 reads CASSFLTTAGTGNGYTF. CDR3 DNA sequence: TGTGCCAGCAGTTTCCTCACCACGGCCGGGACAGGTAACGGCTACACCTTC.

The chain uses TRBV28 and TRBJ1-5; 8 nucleotides line up with TRBD1. The germline V gene encodes CDR1 MDHEN and CDR2 SYDVKM. J lost 7 bases, V lost 6 bases, and 14 bases had no gene match. This CDR3 region has 16 residues. DNA for the CDR3: TGTGCCAGCAGGGAAGCTCGACAGGGGTTAGGGCAGCCCCAGCATTTT. It translates to CASREARQGLGQPQHF.

The rearrangement uses TRBV30 and TRBJ2-7; D perhaps matches TRBD2 (5 bases). Germline CDR1 reads GTSNPN; CDR2 reads SVGIG (reference sequence). This CDR3 region has 12 residues. V lost 0 bases and J 6 bases, leaving 9 bases between the germline ends. The CDR3 nucleotides are TGTGCCTGGAGTGTACGGGGAGTCGAGCAGTACTTC. It encodes CAWSVRGVEQYF.

The chain is built from TRBV10-3 and TRBJ1-4; D may be TRBD1 (5 bases). This CDR3 contains 12 residues. Deletions cut 0 bases from V and 14 bases from J, with 10 bases between. Germline V CDR1 and CDR2: ENHRY, SYGVKD. As DNA, the CDR3 is TGTGCCATCAGTGAGTCGTGGGGGGATCTGTTTTTT. Translation: CAISESWGDLFF.

This chain uses TRBV19 with TRBJ2-1, with 12 bases aligning to TRBD2. CDR3 size: 15 residues. V shed 3 bases, J shed 5 bases, and the junction held 2 bases outside the gene matches. Germline-derived CDR1 and CDR2 are LNHDA and SQIVND (reference sequence). In nucleotides, the CDR3 is TGTGCCAGTAGTATGACTAGCGGGAGTCACAATGAGCAGTTCTTC. This codes for CASSMTSGSHNEQFF.

This clone was detected once. This chain connects TRBV18 to TRBJ2-5, with TRBD2 identical over 10 bases. The length of the CDR3 is 16 residues. The germline V gene has CDR1 KGHSH and CDR2 LQKENI. Trimming removed 3 bases from V and 3 bases from J; junction bases left unmatched: 7. The CDR3 loop is CASSPALTSGKETQYF. CDR3 sequence (DNA): TGTGCCAGCTCACCCGCCCTAACTAGCGGGAAAGAGACCCAGTACTTC.

The table lists this clone with a count of one. The genes are TRBV5-1 and TRBJ2-2, with no clear D. Germline CDR1 reads SGHRS; CDR2 reads YFSETQ. The CDR3 has 14 residues. With 0 bases removed from V and 6 bases from J, the gap between germline ends came to 9 bases. The DNA for the CDR3 is TGCGCCAGCAGCTTGGCTTTAGAAGCCGGGGAGCTGTTTTTT. It codes for CASSLALEAGELFF. The variable domain in full, with the rest retrieved from reference TRBV5-1 and TRBJ2-2, is KAGVTQTPRYLIKTRGQQVTLSCSPISGHRSVSWYQQTPGQGLQFLFEYFSETQRNKGNFPGRFSGRQFSNSRSEMNVSTLELGDSALYLCASSLALEAGELFFGEGSRLTVL.

J is TRBJ1-5 and V is TRBV5-5; TRBD1 might be the D (5 bases). This CDR3 has 15 amino acids. Germline V gene lookup returns CDR1 SGHKS and CDR2 YYEKEE (reference sequence). V was trimmed by 1 base and J by 2 bases, leaving 10 bases between them. The CDR3 DNA sequence: TGTGCCAGCAGCTTGTCAGGGATGGGCAATCAGCCCCAGCATTTT. It is translated as CASSLSGMGNQPQHF.

The chain employs TRBV15 and TRBJ1-1; D is unresolved. Trimming removed 1 base at V and 11 bases at J, with 14 bases between. This CDR3 contains 13 residues. The germline V gene has CDR1 LNHNV and CDR2 YYDKDF (reference sequence). CDR3 DNA sequence: TGTGCCACCAGCAGAGGCCCCGAGACACAGGCTTTCTTT. Translation: CATSRGPETQAFF.

The chain has TRBV27 and TRBJ2-5; 11 nucleotides align to TRBD2. The CDR3 extends over 17 amino acids. Looked up from germline, CDR1 is MNHEY and CDR2 is SMNVEV (reference sequence). V dropped 4 bases and J dropped 7; count of bases not matched to a gene: 14. The CDR3 reads CASSSTGTSGPAGTQYF. CDR3 in DNA: TGTGCCAGCAGTTCGACCGGGACTAGCGGACCCGCGGGGACCCAGTACTTC.

The chain uses TRBV7-9 and TRBJ1-5; unclear D gene. This CDR3 comprises 13 residues. From germline, CDR1 is SEHNR and CDR2 FQNEAQ (reference sequence). V was pared by 5 bases and J by 3 bases, with 8 bases between. The chain's CDR3 is CASSPGSNQPQHF. The CDR3 DNA reads as TGTGCCAGCAGCCCCGGGTCCAATCAGCCCCAGCATTTT.